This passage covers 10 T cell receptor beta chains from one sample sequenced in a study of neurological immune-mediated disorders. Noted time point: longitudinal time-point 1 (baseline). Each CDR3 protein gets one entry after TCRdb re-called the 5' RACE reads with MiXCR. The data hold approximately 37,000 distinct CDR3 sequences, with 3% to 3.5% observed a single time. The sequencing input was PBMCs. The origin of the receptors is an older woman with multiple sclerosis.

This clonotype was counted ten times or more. As DNA, the CDR3 is TGCAGTGCCGTCGGATTGGGGTGGAATGAGCAGTTCTTC. This sequence encodes CSAVGLGWNEQFF. V and J are TRBV20-1 and TRBJ2-1; D unresolved. Trimming stripped 6 bases from V and 7 bases from J, with 16 bases between. The length of the CDR3 is 13 residues. CDR1 is DFQATT, CDR2 SNEGSKA, per germline (reference sequence).

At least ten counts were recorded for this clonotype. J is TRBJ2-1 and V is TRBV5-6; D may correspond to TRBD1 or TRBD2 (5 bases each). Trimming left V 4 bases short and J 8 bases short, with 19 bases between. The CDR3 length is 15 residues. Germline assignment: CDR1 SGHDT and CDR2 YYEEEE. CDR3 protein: CASSRGGQSIYEQFF. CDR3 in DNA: TGTGCCAGCAGCCGGGGTGGACAAAGCATCTATGAGCAGTTCTTC.

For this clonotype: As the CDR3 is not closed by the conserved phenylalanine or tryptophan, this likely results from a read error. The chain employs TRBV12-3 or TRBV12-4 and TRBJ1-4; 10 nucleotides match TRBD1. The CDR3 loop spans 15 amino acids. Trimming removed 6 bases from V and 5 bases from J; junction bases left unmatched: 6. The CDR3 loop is CASRTSGQGNEKLFN. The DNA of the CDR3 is TGTGCCAGCAGGACGTCGGGACAGGGGAATGAAAAACTGTTTAAT.

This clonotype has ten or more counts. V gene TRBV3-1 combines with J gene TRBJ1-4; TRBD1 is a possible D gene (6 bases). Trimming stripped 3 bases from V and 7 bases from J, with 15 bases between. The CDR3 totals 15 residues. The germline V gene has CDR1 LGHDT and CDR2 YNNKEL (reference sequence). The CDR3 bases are TGTGCCAGCAGCCACCCCAGGGGTTATACTGAAAAACTGTTTTTT. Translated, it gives CASSHPRGYTEKLFF.

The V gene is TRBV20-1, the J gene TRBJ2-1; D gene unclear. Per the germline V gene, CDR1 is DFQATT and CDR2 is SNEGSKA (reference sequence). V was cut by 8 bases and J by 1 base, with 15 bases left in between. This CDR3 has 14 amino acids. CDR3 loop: CSPKQRRSYNEQFF. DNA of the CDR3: TGCAGTCCGAAACAGCGCCGGTCCTACAATGAGCAGTTCTTC.

CDR3 protein: CAIHLGTGVYEQYF. The DNA for the CDR3 is TGTGCTATCCACCTAGGGACAGGGGTCTACGAGCAGTACTTC. The rearrangement links TRBV10-3 to TRBJ2-7; 10 bases agree with TRBD1. This CDR3 comprises 14 residues. In germline, CDR1 is ENHRY, CDR2 SYGVKD.

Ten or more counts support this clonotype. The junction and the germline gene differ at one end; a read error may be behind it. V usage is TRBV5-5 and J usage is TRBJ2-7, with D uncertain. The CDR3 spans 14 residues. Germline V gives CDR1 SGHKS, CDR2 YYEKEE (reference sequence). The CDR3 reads CASSPHSSSHEQYF. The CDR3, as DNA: TGTGCCAGCAGCCCCCACAGCAGCTCCCACGAGCAGTACTTC. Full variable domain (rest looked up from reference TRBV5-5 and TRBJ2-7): DAGVTQSPTHLIKTRGQQVTLRCSPISGHKSVSWYQQVLGQGPQFIFQYYEKEERGRGNFPDRFSARQFPNYSSELNVNALLLGDSALYLCASSPHSSSHEQYFGPGTRLTVT.

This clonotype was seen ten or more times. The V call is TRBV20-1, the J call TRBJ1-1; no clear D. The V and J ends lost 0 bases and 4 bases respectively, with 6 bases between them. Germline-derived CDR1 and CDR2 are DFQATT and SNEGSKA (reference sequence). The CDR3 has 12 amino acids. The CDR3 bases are TGCAGTGCTAGAGAACAGATCACTGAAGCTTTCTTT. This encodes CSAREQITEAFF.

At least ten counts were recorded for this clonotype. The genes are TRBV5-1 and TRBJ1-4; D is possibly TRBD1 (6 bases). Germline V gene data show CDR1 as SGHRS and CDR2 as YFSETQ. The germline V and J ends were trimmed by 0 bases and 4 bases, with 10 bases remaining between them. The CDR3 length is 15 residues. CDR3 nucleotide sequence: TGCGCCAGCAGCTTGGAAGCAGGGGATAATGAAAAACTGTTTTTT. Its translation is CASSLEAGDNEKLFF. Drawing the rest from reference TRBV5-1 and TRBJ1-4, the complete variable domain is KAGVTQTPRYLIKTRGQQVTLSCSPISGHRSVSWYQQTPGQGLQFLFEYFSETQRNKGNFPGRFSGRQFSNSRSEMNVSTLELGDSALYLCASSLEAGDNEKLFFGSGTQLSVL.

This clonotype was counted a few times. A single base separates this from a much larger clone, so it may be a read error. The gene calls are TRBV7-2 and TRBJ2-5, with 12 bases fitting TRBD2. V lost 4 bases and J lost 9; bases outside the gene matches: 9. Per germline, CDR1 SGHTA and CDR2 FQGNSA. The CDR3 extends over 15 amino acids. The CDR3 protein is CASSSTSGGRKAQYF. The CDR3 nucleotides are TGTGCCAGCAGCTCGACTAGCGGGGGCCGGAAGGCCCAGTACTTC. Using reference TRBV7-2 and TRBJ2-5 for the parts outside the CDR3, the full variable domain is GAGVSQSPSNKVTEKGKDVELRCDPISGHTALYWYRQSLGQGLEFLIYFQGNSAPDKSGLPSDRFSAERTGGSVSTLTIQRTQQEDSAVYLCASSSTSGGRKAQYFGPGTRLLVL.